The source of this T cell receptor beta chain is a study of cytomegalovirus exposure and HLA in healthy donors. This clone has a handful of counts. Its antigen is undetermined. The CDR3 consists of 14 residues. Germline assignment: CDR1 LNHDA and CDR2 SQIVND (reference sequence). The study, taken as a whole, reports: TCR association rates varied by HLA locus in a later analysis, with DRB1 highest and HLA-C lowest. Apart from CMV serostatus, no immune exposure information was available. Most of the CMV-associated TCR beta chains (in a later analysis) appeared to be HLA-restricted.

Researchers ran the PCR with 60 Vbeta and 13 Jbeta primers. Sequencing was performed with immunoSEQ multiplex PCR; in TCRdb, only in-frame clones are kept and a portion is missing. This table has some 110,000 clones, 70% to 75% appearing once. This chain uses TRBV19 with TRBJ2-5; D might be TRBD1 (5 bases). The J call may be incorrect, as the DNA end agrees better with TRBJ2-7. The origin of this receptor is a female donor in good health and CMV-seronegative. What was sequenced was PBMCs. CDR3 nucleotides: TGTGCCAGTAGTAGGACACTCATCCCCTACGAGCAGTACTTC. Protein product: CASSRTLIPYEQYF.